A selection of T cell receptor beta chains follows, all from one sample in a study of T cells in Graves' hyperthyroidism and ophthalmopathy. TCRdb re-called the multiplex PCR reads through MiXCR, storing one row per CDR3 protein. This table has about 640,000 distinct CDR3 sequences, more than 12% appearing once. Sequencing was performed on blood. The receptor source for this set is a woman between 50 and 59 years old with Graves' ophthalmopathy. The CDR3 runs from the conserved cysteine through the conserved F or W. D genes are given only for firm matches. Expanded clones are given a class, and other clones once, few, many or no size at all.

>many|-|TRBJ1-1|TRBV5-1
CASSFRGADTEAFF
TGCGCCAGCAGCTTCCGGGGGGCGGACACTGAAGCTTTCTTT
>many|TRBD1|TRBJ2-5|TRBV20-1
CSADRQGVKETQYF
TGCAGTGCGGATCGACAGGGTGTGAAAGAGACCCAGTACTTC
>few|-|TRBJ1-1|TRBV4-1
CASSNTPPDGRLNTEAFF
TGCGCCAGCAGCAATACGCCCCCGGACGGGCGGCTGAACACTGAAGCTTTCTTT
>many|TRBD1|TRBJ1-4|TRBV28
CAIEKPRDRGGDSEKLFF
TGTGCCATCGAAAAGCCCCGGGACAGGGGAGGGGATAGCGAAAAACTGTTTTTT
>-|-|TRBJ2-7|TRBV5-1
CASSLTSLSYEQYF
TGCGCCAGCAGCTTGACTAGCTTGTCCTACGAGCAGTACTTC
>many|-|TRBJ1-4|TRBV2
CASSKARPVFEKLFF
TGTGCCAGCAGTAAAGCTCGCCCAGTTTTTGAAAAACTGTTTTTT
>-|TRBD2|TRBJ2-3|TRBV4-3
CASSLDGLVTDTQYF
TGCGCCAGCAGCCTAGACGGACTAGTGACAGATACGCAGTATTTT
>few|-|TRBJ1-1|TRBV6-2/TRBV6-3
CASSLQGVKLTEAFF
TGTGCCAGCAGTCTTCAGGGAGTCAAGCTTACTGAAGCTTTCTTT
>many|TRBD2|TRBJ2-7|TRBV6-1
CASTSSGGDYEQYF
TGTGCCAGCACTAGTAGCGGGGGGGACTACGAGCAGTACTTC
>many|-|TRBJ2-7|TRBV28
CASSSVGLSNYEQYF
TGTGCCAGCAGTTCAGTGGGGCTCTCCAACTACGAGCAGTACTTC
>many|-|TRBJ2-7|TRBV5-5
CASSLDGHSYEQYF
TGTGCCAGCAGCTTGGACGGACACTCCTACGAGCAGTACTTC
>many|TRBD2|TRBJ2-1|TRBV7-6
CASSLAAGGSEQFF
TGTGCCAGCAGCTTAGCGGCGGGAGGGAGTGAGCAGTTCTTC
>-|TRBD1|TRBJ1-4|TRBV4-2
CASSQNRGGEKLFF
TGTGCCAGCAGCCAGAACAGGGGTGGAGAAAAACTGTTTTTT
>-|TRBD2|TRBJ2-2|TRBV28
CASSTNYPGTSGSHGELFF
TGTGCCAGCAGTACAAACTATCCGGGGACTAGCGGGAGTCACGGGGAGCTGTTTTTT
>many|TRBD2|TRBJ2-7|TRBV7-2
CASSSMKQREYEQYF
TGTGCCAGCAGCTCGATGAAGCAGCGGGAGTACGAGCAGTACTTC
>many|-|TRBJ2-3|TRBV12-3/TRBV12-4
CASSPTTTDTQYF
TGTGCCAGCAGTCCGACTACCACAGATACGCAGTATTTT
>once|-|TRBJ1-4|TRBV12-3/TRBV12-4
CASRETGATNEKLFF
TGTGCCAGCAGAGAGACAGGTGCAACTAATGAAAAACTGTTTTTT
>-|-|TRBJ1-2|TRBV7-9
CASSLIPGQPLNGYTF
TGTGCCAGCAGCTTGATTCCAGGTCAACCCCTCAATGGCTACACCTTC
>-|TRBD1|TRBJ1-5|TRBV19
CASSILGQGSGQPQHF
TGTGCCAGTAGTATCCTGGGACAGGGATCCGGTCAGCCCCAGCATTTT
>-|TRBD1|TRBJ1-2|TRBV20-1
CSAFEGTGGNYGYTF
TGCAGTGCGTTTGAGGGGACAGGGGGAAACTATGGCTACACCTTC
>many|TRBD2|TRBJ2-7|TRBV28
CASSFFGLAGVIYEQYF
TGTGCCAGCAGTTTTTTCGGACTAGCGGGAGTTATTTACGAGCAGTACTTC
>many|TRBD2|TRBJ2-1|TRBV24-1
CATSDPAYLETSGSYNEQFF
TGTGCCACCAGTGATCCCGCCTACCTCGAGACTAGCGGTTCCTACAATGAGCAGTTCTTC
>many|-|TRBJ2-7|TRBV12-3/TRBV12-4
CATGRGRGREQYF
TGTGCCACAGGGAGGGGCAGGGGGCGAGAGCAGTACTTC
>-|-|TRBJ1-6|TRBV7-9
CASSSAGLPLHF
TGTGCCAGCAGCTCGGCGGGATTACCCCTCCACTTT
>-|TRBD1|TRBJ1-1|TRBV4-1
CASSPGQGAKDTEAFF
TGCGCCAGCAGCCCCGGACAGGGGGCTAAGGACACTGAAGCTTTCTTT
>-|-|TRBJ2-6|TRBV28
CASSLFSGSGANVLTF
TGTGCCAGCAGTTTATTTTCGGGCTCTGGGGCCAACGTCCTGACTTTC
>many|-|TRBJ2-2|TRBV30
CAWSVLGGATGELFF
TGTGCCTGGAGTGTACTGGGGGGCGCGACCGGGGAGCTGTTTTTT
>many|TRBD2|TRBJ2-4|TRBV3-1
CASSQTSFGAKNIQYF
TGTGCCAGCAGCCAGACTAGCTTTGGTGCCAAAAACATTCAGTACTTC
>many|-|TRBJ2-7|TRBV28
CASNNGLYEQYF
TGTGCCAGCAACAATGGGCTATACGAGCAGTACTTC
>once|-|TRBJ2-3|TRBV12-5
CASGLGGQTDTQYF
TGTGCTAGTGGGCTGGGCGGGCAGACAGATACGCAGTATTTT
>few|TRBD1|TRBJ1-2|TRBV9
CASSAGAPGQGGGGYTF
TGTGCCAGCAGCGCCGGGGCCCCGGGACAGGGGGGAGGTGGCTACACCTTC
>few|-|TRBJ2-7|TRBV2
CAGRGEVYEQYF
TGTGCCGGCAGAGGGGAAGTTTACGAGCAGTACTTC